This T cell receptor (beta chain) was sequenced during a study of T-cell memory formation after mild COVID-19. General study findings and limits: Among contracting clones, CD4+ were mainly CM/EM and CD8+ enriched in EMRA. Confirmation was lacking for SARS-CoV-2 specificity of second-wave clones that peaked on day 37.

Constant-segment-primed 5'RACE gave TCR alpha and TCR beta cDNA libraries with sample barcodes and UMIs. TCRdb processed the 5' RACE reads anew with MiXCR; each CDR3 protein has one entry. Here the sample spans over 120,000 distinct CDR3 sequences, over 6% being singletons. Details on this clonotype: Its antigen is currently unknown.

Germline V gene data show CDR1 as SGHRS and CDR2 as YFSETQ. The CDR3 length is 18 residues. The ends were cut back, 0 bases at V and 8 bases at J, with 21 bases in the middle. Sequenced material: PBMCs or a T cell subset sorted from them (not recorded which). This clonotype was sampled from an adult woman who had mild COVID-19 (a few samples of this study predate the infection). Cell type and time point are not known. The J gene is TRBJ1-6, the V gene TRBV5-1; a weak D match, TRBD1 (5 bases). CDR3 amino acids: CASSLVGPNRWDDSPLHF. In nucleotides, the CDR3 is TGCGCCAGCAGCTTGGTGGGTCCCAACAGGTGGGATGATTCACCCCTCCACTTT.